Listed below are T cell receptor beta chains from one sample, sequenced in a study of cytomegalovirus exposure and HLA in healthy donors. Assay used: immunoSEQ multiplex PCR; TCRdb lists only in-frame clones, some missing. The sample has 150,000 to 250,000 clones, 65% to 90% seen once. Sequencing was carried out using PBMCs. These receptors were collected from a woman aged 45-65 years in good health and CMV-seronegative. CDR3s leave out the opening cysteine and the closing phenylalanine or tryptophan. D genes are given only for firm matches.

TRBV6-5	-	ASSARRYSNQPQH
TRBV9	TRBD2	ASGAGGYTDTQY
TRBV2	TRBD2	ASSFPTSGTSYEQY
TRBV6-1	TRBD2	ASSEGGSGRAGDTQY
TRBV7-3	-	ASSLTSGGYQETQY
TRBV5-1	TRBD1	ASSPGLDRATPTEAF
TRBV6-4	-	ASSPGPQGTEAF
TRBV2	TRBD1	ASSARQGPRAEAF
TRBV5-6	TRBD1	ASSLATGTGIPKLF
TRBV5-6	TRBD1	ASRRTGSLHEQY
TRBV6-1	TRBD1	ASRTTGGSYEQY
TRBV19	TRBD1	ASSIDGQGTYTDTQY
TRBV10-2	-	ASTAESSYEQY
TRBV4-3	-	ASSQDPSGVSPLH
TRBV18	-	ASSPQAYNEQF
TRBV19	TRBD2	ASSQFSGLEETQY
TRBV2	TRBD1	ASSGGQGVMNTEAF
TRBV4-3	TRBD1	ASSQGTGSNQPQH
TRBV7-8	TRBD2	ASSLLAGSLNTGELF
TRBV10-3	TRBD2	AIRSPSGGDNEQF
TRBV11-2	TRBD1	ASSQTTGTGTDTQY
TRBV5-4	TRBD2	ASSPGRRGETQY
TRBV7-2	-	ASSLIANIIMNTEAF
TRBV14	-	ASSQVGGAPNTEAF
TRBV15	-	ATSRGGPPNQPQH
TRBV6-5	-	ASSYDAAPTDTQY
TRBV7-2	-	ASSLPGQGGNYGYT
TRBV19	TRBD1	ASSPRDRGQTNEKLF
TRBV5-1	-	ASTLEPGNTEAF
TRBV25-1	TRBD2	ASSERVGTSGRNEQF
TRBV18	TRBD1	ASSPIRDRPETQY
TRBV5-1	-	ASSQTSLTEQF
TRBV6-5	TRBD2	ASSPSREGTDTQY
TRBV4-1	TRBD1	ASSPQDRGLDYGYT
TRBV28	TRBD2	ASSPERAGTRSYEQY
TRBV4-3	-	ASSPDFYGYT
TRBV27	TRBD2	ASSLRGGPLYEQY
TRBV12-5	-	ASGLGRQGRVRYNEQF
TRBV4-2	-	ASSQVPEPNYGYT
TRBV5-6	TRBD1	ATSTPGTAKETQY